These 3 T cell receptor beta chains were sequenced from one sample in a study of cytomegalovirus exposure and HLA in healthy donors. The PCR used 60 Vbeta and 13 Jbeta primers. Method: immunoSEQ multiplex PCR; TCRdb's copy keeps in-frame clones and lacks some. The sample lists about 140,000 clones; 70% to 80% were seen once. Material for sequencing was PBMCs. The origin of the receptors is a young woman in good health and CMV-seropositive.

With regard to this clone: The identical CDR3 is also encoded by other nucleotide sequences in the sample. This sequence joins TRBV7-2 and TRBJ1-2, with TRBD1 identical over 7 bases. The V and J ends lost 2 bases and 0 bases, in that order; junction bases with no gene match: 9. Germline V CDR1 and CDR2: SGHTA, FQGNSA. The CDR3 length is 17 residues. CDR3 coding DNA: TGTGCCAGCAGCTTACTAGGTGGGACAGCCTCTAACTATGGCTACACCTTC. This translates into CASSLLGGTASNYGYTF.

The sample holds a few counts of this clone. The chain carries TRBV6-1 and TRBJ2-2, with TRBD1 matching over 7 bases. Germline lookup yields CDR1 MNHNS and CDR2 SASEGT. The CDR3 is 18 residues long. After removal of 1 base from V and 1 base from J, the junction contained 9 bases not matched to a gene. CDR3 bases: TGTGCCAGCAGTGAAGGGACAGGAGTTAGGGGGAACACCGGGGAGCTGTTTTTT. Translated, it gives CASSEGTGVRGNTGELFF.

This clone was counted between two and nine times. This chain uses TRBV7-2 with TRBJ1-6, with D unresolved. Trimming shortened V by 5 bases and J by 10 bases, and 12 bases separated the two germline ends. Germline V lookup: CDR1 SGHTA, CDR2 FQGNSA. The CDR3 totals 13 residues. The CDR3 spells CASSPTIGSPLHF. For the CDR3, the DNA is TGTGCCAGCAGCCCCACAATCGGGTCACCCCTCCACTTT.